A single sample gave rise to the 28 T cell receptor beta chains below, sequenced in a study of Ad26.COV2.S vaccination and SARS-CoV-2 variants. Method: immunoSEQ multiplex PCR; TCRdb's copy keeps in-frame clones and lacks some. The sample lists about 480,000 clones, approximately 90% seen once, with 9.5% to 15% in the top ten. The treatment is: roughly 18 received Ad26.COV2.S at low or high dose, single or two shots; 5 received placebo; per-sample allocation not given. After the first vaccine or placebo injection, samples were drawn on day 63. This sample comprised peripheral blood, obtained in a trial of Ad26.COV2.S vaccine versus placebo. These receptors all come from a person aged 18-60 years who received the Ad26.COV2.S COVID-19 vaccine or a placebo.

In this sample, this clone turned up once. This chain connects TRBV5-6 to TRBJ2-7; 9 positions agree with TRBD2. V was pared by 4 bases and J by 3 bases, with 8 bases of the junction left unmatched. The CDR3 is made up of 15 amino acids. Germline CDR1 is SGHDT and CDR2 is YYEEEE. In nucleotides, the CDR3 is TGTGCCAGCAGCCCATTAGCGGGAGCGAGCTACGAGCAGTACTTC. This translates into CASSPLAGASYEQYF. The variable domain in full, with the rest retrieved from reference TRBV5-6 and TRBJ2-7, is DAGVTQSPTHLIKTRGQQVTLRCSPKSGHDTVSWYQQALGQGPQFIFQYYEEEERQRGNFPDRFSGHQFPNYSSELNVNALLLGDSALYLCASSPLAGASYEQYFGPGTRLTVT.

This sequence joins TRBV6-6 and TRBJ2-7; the match to TRBD2 covers 11 bases. V gave up 4 bases and J gave up 4 bases; unmatched junction bases: 6. Germline CDR1 MNHNY, CDR2 SVGAGI (reference sequence). The CDR3 sequence is 15 residues long. The DNA of the CDR3 is TGTGCCAGCAGTTCCCGAGTAGCGGGAGGGTACGAGCAGTACTTC. This codes for CASSSRVAGGYEQYF.

The chain couples TRBV28 to TRBJ2-2; 11 bases match TRBD1. Germline V gene data show CDR1 as MDHEN and CDR2 as SYDVKM. The CDR3 extends over 14 amino acids. Unmatched junction bases numbered 3, after V lost 6 bases and J lost 6 bases. The CDR3 DNA is TGTGCCAGCAGGAGGACAGGGGGCCCCGGGGAGCTGTTTTTT. Translating it yields CASRRTGGPGELFF.

The rearrangement links TRBV19 to TRBJ1-4; tentatively, D is TRBD1 (5 bases). Germline lookup yields CDR1 LNHDA and CDR2 SQIVND (reference sequence). The V end lost 6 bases, the J end lost 5 bases, and 16 bases lay between the germline ends. This CDR3 spans 15 amino acids. For the CDR3, the DNA is TGTGCCAGTAGGTCCACCGGGACTCCAAATGAAAAACTGTTTTTT. It encodes CASRSTGTPNEKLFF.

This chain joins TRBV9 and TRBJ1-6, with D tentatively TRBD1 (5 bases). Germline CDR1 SGDLS, CDR2 YYNGEE. The CDR3 is made up of 16 amino acids. The V end was cut by 3 bases, the J end by 5 bases, with 15 bases between. The CDR3 nucleotides are TGTGCCAGCAGCGGAGAGACCGAGGGGAATAATTCACCCCTCCACTTT. This encodes CASSGETEGNNSPLHF.

The chain is built from TRBV6-4 and TRBJ1-2; a possible D gene is TRBD1 (5 bases). V lost 0 bases to trimming and J lost 0 bases, with 11 bases between them. The CDR3 is made up of 16 amino acids. The germline gives CDR1 MRHNA, CDR2 SNTAGT. The CDR3 bases are TGTGCCAGCAGTGACTCGAGGGACGGCGCTAACTATGGCTACACCTTC. This translates into CASSDSRDGANYGYTF.

This clone occurred once. The chain employs TRBV7-2 and TRBJ2-4; D call uncertain. CDR1 and CDR2 (germline): SGHTA, FQGNSA. Trimming left V 5 bases short and J 7 bases short, with 15 bases between. This CDR3 has 14 amino acids. The CDR3 reads CASSTPAVGNIQYF. CDR3 sequence (DNA): TGTGCCAGCAGCACCCCAGCTGTAGGGAACATTCAGTACTTC.

The chain employs TRBV28 and TRBJ2-3; no definite D call. Trimming stripped 5 bases from V and 0 bases from J, with 12 bases between. This CDR3 is built from 15 residues. Germline loops: CDR1 MDHEN, CDR2 SYDVKM. The CDR3 reads CASSIRMASTDTQYF. CDR3 coding DNA: TGTGCCAGCAGTATCCGGATGGCTAGCACAGATACGCAGTATTTT.

The rearrangement joins TRBV4-1 to TRBJ2-1, with 7 nucleotides matching TRBD2. J gave up 7 bases and V 3 bases, and 18 bases lay outside the gene matches. CDR1 and CDR2 (germline): MGHRA, YSYEKL. The CDR3 consists of 18 residues. CDR3: CASSQDGLADRMWNEQFF. In nucleotides, the CDR3 is TGCGCCAGCAGCCAGGACGGCCTAGCGGACCGCATGTGGAATGAGCAGTTCTTC.

The CDR3 spells CAISGASVGWVTQYF. In nucleotides, the CDR3 is TGTGCCATCAGTGGGGCTAGCGTCGGGTGGGTTACGCAGTATTTT. The V gene is TRBV10-3, the J gene TRBJ2-3; D is perhaps TRBD2 (6 bases). From germline, CDR1 is ENHRY and CDR2 SYGVKD. This CDR3 contains 15 residues. Trimming pared 4 bases from V and 8 bases from J, leaving 19 bases between.

V usage is TRBV28 and J usage is TRBJ1-1; 7 nucleotides agree with TRBD1. This CDR3 is 18 amino acids long. Unmatched junction bases numbered 21, after V lost 11 bases and J lost 0 bases. Per germline, CDR1 MDHEN and CDR2 SYDVKM. CDR3 loop: CAHASGQPTPEVNTEAFF. CDR3 in DNA: TGTGCCCATGCCTCGGGACAGCCGACTCCTGAGGTGAACACTGAAGCTTTCTTT.

This clone was counted once. The CDR3 nucleotides read TGTGCCTGGAGCTCGTTGTCGGGGGCCGAGCAGTACTTC. Protein: CAWSSLSGAEQYF. This chain uses TRBV30 with TRBJ2-7; D tentatively reads TRBD1 or TRBD2 (6 bases each). The CDR3 covers 13 residues. Germline-derived CDR1 and CDR2 are GTSNPN and SVGIG (reference sequence). Trimming took 3 bases from V and 6 from J, leaving 15 bases between them.

The chain joins TRBV5-6 to TRBJ1-2; D not resolved. Germline CDR1 and CDR2: SGHDT and YYEEEE. V gave up 4 bases and J gave up 4 bases, with 11 bases separating them. The CDR3 spans 13 residues. CDR3 region: CASSHSSVYGYTF. CDR3 nucleotide sequence: TGTGCCAGCAGCCATTCATCAGTCTATGGCTACACCTTC.

The chain couples TRBV19 to TRBJ1-3, with D perhaps TRBD1 (5 bases). V gave up 5 bases and J gave up 0 bases, with 11 bases separating them. CDR3 size: 15 residues. Germline assignment: CDR1 LNHDA and CDR2 SQIVND (reference sequence). CDR3 protein: CASSGRGISGNTIYF. DNA for the CDR3: TGTGCCAGTAGTGGTCGGGGGATCTCTGGAAACACCATATATTTT.

This clone came up once. The CDR3 here is CASWDRTFYGYTF. The CDR3 bases are TGTGCCAGTTGGGACAGGACCTTCTATGGCTACACCTTC. The chain employs TRBV6-5 and TRBJ1-2, with 8 bases identical to TRBD1. Germline V gives CDR1 MNHEY, CDR2 SVGAGI. The CDR3 loop spans 13 amino acids. The V segment lost 9 bases and the J segment 4 bases; nucleotides outside the gene matches: 7.

The V call is TRBV3-1 (or the pseudogene TRBV3-2), the J call TRBJ2-7; 7 positions match TRBD1. CDR3 length: 18 residues. Germline V gene lookup returns CDR1 LGHDT and CDR2 YNNKEL (reference sequence). The V and J ends lost 0 bases and 6 bases, in that order; junction bases with no gene match: 17. The CDR3 here is CASSQERLVRGPPCEQYF. CDR3 bases: TGTGCCAGCAGCCAAGAACGCTTGGTAAGGGGGCCGCCTTGCGAGCAGTACTTC.

The chain uses TRBV2 and TRBJ2-5; a weak D match, TRBD1 (5 bases). V shed 4 bases and J shed 7 bases, with 13 bases lying between them. CDR3 length: 13 residues. Germline V gene sequence: CDR1 SNHLY, CDR2 FYNNEI. CDR3 sequence (DNA): TGTGCCAGCAGTGTTGGCCCGCAGGGGACCCAGTACTTC. Encoded protein: CASSVGPQGTQYF.

The chain is built from TRBV7-9 and TRBJ2-5, with a possible D match to TRBD2 (6 bases). The CDR3 is made up of 16 amino acids. Trimming pared 3 bases from V and 5 bases from J, leaving 19 bases between. Looked up from germline, CDR1 is SEHNR and CDR2 is FQNEAQ (reference sequence). CDR3: CASSFRPGVRFETQYF. DNA for the CDR3: TGTGCCAGCAGCTTTAGGCCGGGAGTCAGGTTTGAGACCCAGTACTTC.

V usage is TRBV13 and J usage is TRBJ1-4; 7 bases map to TRBD1. This CDR3 comprises 15 residues. Germline values: CDR1 PRHDT, CDR2 FYEKMQ (reference sequence). With 5 bases clipped from V and 0 bases from J, the junction kept 3 bases outside the gene matches. The CDR3: CASSVGTATNEKLFF. CDR3 nucleotide sequence: TGTGCCAGCAGCGTCGGGACAGCAACTAATGAAAAACTGTTTTTT.

This chain connects TRBV19 to TRBJ1-4; a possible D gene is TRBD1 (6 bases). V was cut by 2 bases and J by 5 bases, with 27 bases left in between. Germline CDR1 is LNHDA and CDR2 is SQIVND (reference sequence). CDR3 length: 20 residues. CDR3 nucleotides: TGTGCCAGTAGTATATGGCCCCTTTCGGGATCAGGGGCCGTCAATGAAAAACTGTTTTTT. Its protein product is CASSIWPLSGSGAVNEKLFF.

This sequence joins TRBV7-2 and TRBJ1-2; maybe TRBD1 (5 bases). The germline V and J ends were trimmed by 1 base and 2 bases, with 5 bases remaining between them. The germline CDR1 and CDR2 sequences are SGHTA and FQGNSA. The CDR3 covers 13 residues. The CDR3 loop is CASSLEGNYGYTF. The CDR3, as DNA: TGTGCCAGCAGCTTAGAGGGGAACTATGGCTACACCTTC. Full variable domain (rest looked up from reference TRBV7-2 and TRBJ1-2): GAGVSQSPSNKVTEKGKDVELRCDPISGHTALYWYRQSLGQGLEFLIYFQGNSAPDKSGLPSDRFSAERTGGSVSTLTIQRTQQEDSAVYLCASSLEGNYGYTFGSGTRLTVV.

This clone was picked up a small number of times. This rearrangement joins TRBV4-2 to TRBJ2-7, with 13 bases that match TRBD2. Per germline, CDR1 LGHNA and CDR2 YNFKEQ. Trimming cost V 4 bases and J 5 bases; bases outside gene matches: 8. The CDR3 contains 16 residues. The CDR3 region has the DNA TGTGCCAGCAGCCGCCAAGGACTAGCGGGAGCTAACGAGCAGTACTTC. It is translated as CASSRQGLAGANEQYF.

This clone was found a few times. The V and J genes are TRBV12-5 and TRBJ1-2; possibly TRBD1 for D (6 bases). Germline CDR1 reads LGHNT; CDR2 reads FRNRAP. V shed 6 bases and J shed 4 bases, with 27 bases lying between them. The CDR3 loop spans 18 amino acids. The CDR3 loop is CASGLGGFVRGGFYGYTF. The CDR3 DNA sequence: TGTGCTAGTGGCCTCGGGGGCTTCGTCAGGGGAGGATTCTATGGCTACACCTTC.

The chain carries TRBV7-9 and TRBJ2-7; D unresolved. Germline loops: CDR1 SEHNR, CDR2 FQNEAQ (reference sequence). V was shortened by 3 bases and J by 1 base, with 10 bases between the two germline ends. This CDR3 comprises 14 residues. CDR3 nucleotide sequence: TGTGCCAGCAGCTTCTCAATTTCTTCCTACGAGCAGTACTTC. Translated, it gives CASSFSISSYEQYF.

This clone was found a few times. This chain uses TRBV2 with TRBJ1-4; possible D gene TRBD1, 5 bases. Per germline, CDR1 SNHLY and CDR2 FYNNEI. The CDR3 consists of 14 residues. Trimming cost V 7 bases and J 5 bases, with 14 bases left between them. CDR3 region: CASKQTASNEKLFF. The CDR3 coding sequence is TGTGCCAGCAAGCAGACAGCGTCCAATGAAAAACTGTTTTTT.

This clone was counted only a few times. V usage is TRBV29-1 and J usage is TRBJ1-2; TRBD1 might be the D (6 bases). The CDR3 sequence is 13 residues long. Germline CDR1 SQVTM, CDR2 ANQGSEA. V gave up 2 bases and J gave up 5 bases, with 12 bases separating them. The CDR3 DNA reads TGCAGCGTTGAACCGGGGGCTTTGTATGGCTACACCTTC. Its protein is CSVEPGALYGYTF.

V is TRBV18 and J is TRBJ2-6, with TRBD2 matching over 9 bases. Germline-derived CDR1 and CDR2 are KGHSH and LQKENI. Unmatched junction bases numbered 8, after V lost 2 bases and J lost 0 bases. The CDR3 extends over 19 amino acids. The CDR3 nucleotides are TGTGCCAGCTCACCAAACCGACTAGCGGAAAGCTCTGGGGCCAACGTCCTGACTTTC. It yields the protein CASSPNRLAESSGANVLTF. Filled out from reference TRBV18 and TRBJ2-6, the complete variable domain reads NAGVMQNPRHLVRRRGQEARLRCSPMKGHSHVYWYRQLPEEGLKFMVYLQKENIIDESGMPKERFSAEFPKEGPSILRIQQVVRGDSAAYFCASSPNRLAESSGANVLTFGAGSRLTVL.

The genes are TRBV4-2 and TRBJ2-1, with TRBD2 identical over 8 bases. The CDR3 runs to 14 residues. The V and J ends lost 8 bases and 7 bases, in that order; junction bases with no gene match: 10. Germline CDR1 and CDR2: LGHNA and YNFKEQ. The CDR3 DNA is TGTGCCAGCGCCCCTAGCGGGCCACTTAATGAGCAGTTCTTC. Protein sequence: CASAPSGPLNEQFF.